This T cell receptor beta chain was observed in a study of blood T cell repertoires in COVID-19. In the study overall: Samples came from the United States, Italy and Spain, spanning acute and convalescent COVID-19.

Donors of Cohort 3 who recovered were those that had two negative PCRs, clearance, or symptom resolution. Germline values: CDR1 DFQATT, CDR2 SNEGSKA (reference sequence). CDR3 length: 11 amino acids. The V and J ends lost 6 bases and 7 bases respectively, with 12 bases between them. Authors' methods: Reference gene primer amplification gave estimated nucleated cell counts. This table comes from immunoSEQ multiplex PCR, and its TCRdb copy is limited to in-frame clones, with some not included. V and J calls and clone size are given by that table; D and trimming were obtained from the DNA. The sample lists roughly 450,000 clones; roughly 91% were seen once.

The chain carries TRBV20-1 and TRBJ1-1; TRBD1 is a possible D gene (6 bases). Sequenced sample: PBMCs or T cells enriched from blood (not recorded which). The sequence derives from a man in his late teens or twenties who had recovered from COVID-19. In DNA form, the CDR3 reads TGCAGTGCCGTAGGGGACATTGAAGCTTTCTTT. Protein: CSAVGDIEAFF.